A single T cell receptor beta chain is shown here with its context. Its antigen is unidentified. Other DNA sequences in this specimen translate into the identical CDR3. Sequenced by immunoSEQ multiplex PCR; TCRdb stores in-frame clones only, minus some. The sample contains approximately 5,300 clones, roughly 86% of which appear only once. This sample is part of a study of immune evolution from preneoplasia to lung adenocarcinoma. Overall study findings and caveats: From normal lung to invasive adenocarcinoma, top clone frequencies appeared to decrease. KRAS-mutant nodules had the highest T cell clonality.

Patient tissue came from resections in Japan or China, 2014–2017. This CDR3 is 16 amino acids long. Trimming removed 3 bases from V and 0 bases from J, with 12 bases in between. The V gene's germline CDR1 is MNHEY and CDR2 SVGAGI. The clonotype was recovered from a person aged 65-85 years with lung adenocarcinoma. The source material was FFPE lung adenocarcinoma in situ tissue. J is TRBJ2-1 and V is TRBV6-5; unclear D gene. The CDR3 here is CASSYRRPSSYNEQFF. For the CDR3, the DNA is TGTGCCAGCAGTTATCGGCGGCCGAGCTCCTACAATGAGCAGTTCTTC.